One sample yielded the 4 T cell receptor beta chains listed below, sequenced in a study of read filtering for tumor transcriptome and immune sequencing. Molecular barcoded adaptors covering alpha/delta and beta/gamma chains were used on 400 ng RNA. TCRdb reprocessed the reads with MiXCR, giving one entry per CDR3 protein. The table lists around 130,000 distinct CDR3 sequences, 13% of them singletons. The sample consisted of a population of CD138-negative cells sorted from bone marrow. Receptor source: a donor aged 40 or over with multiple myeloma.

There are many counts of this clonotype. This chain connects TRBV7-9 to TRBJ2-2; no definite D call. Trimming removed 4 bases at V and 8 bases at J, with 8 bases between. Germline assignment: CDR1 SEHNR and CDR2 FQNEAQ (reference sequence). CDR3 length: 12 residues. The CDR3 here is CASSSVAGELFF. The CDR3 coding sequence is TGTGCCAGCAGCTCCGTGGCGGGGGAGCTGTTTTTT.

This clonotype was detected many times. The chain couples TRBV7-3 to TRBJ2-5; 9 bases are shared with TRBD1. With V trimmed by 4 bases and J by 1 base, 4 bases remained unmatched. The germline V gene has CDR1 SGHTA and CDR2 FQGTGA. The CDR3 is 15 residues long. The CDR3 DNA reads TGTGCCAGCAGCTCCGGGACAGGGTCCCAAGAGACCCAGTACTTC. Amino acid sequence: CASSSGTGSQETQYF. The variable domain in full, completed from reference TRBV7-3 and TRBJ2-5, reads GAGVSQTPSNKVTEKGKYVELRCDPISGHTALYWYRQSLGQGPEFLIYFQGTGAADDSGLPNDRFFAVRPEGSVSTLKIQRTERGDSAVYLCASSSGTGSQETQYFGPGTRLLVL.

The sample holds many counts of this clonotype. The chain joins TRBV7-2 to TRBJ2-2, with no clear D. The CDR3 is 13 residues long. Per the germline V gene, CDR1 is SGHTA and CDR2 is FQGNSA. The germline V and J ends were trimmed by 5 bases and 5 bases, with 9 bases remaining between them. Here the CDR3 DNA reads TGTGCCAGCAGCCTGGAGAGGACCGGGGAGCTGTTTTTT. This codes for CASSLERTGELFF.

This clonotype occurred a few times. The rearrangement joins TRBV5-1 to TRBJ2-1, with D tentatively TRBD1 (6 bases). The V and J ends lost 0 bases and 5 bases respectively, with 15 bases between them. Germline loops: CDR1 SGHRS, CDR2 YFSETQ. CDR3 length: 16 residues. The CDR3: CASSLDPGTSNNEQFF. The CDR3 coding sequence is TGCGCCAGCAGCTTGGATCCCGGGACATCCAACAATGAGCAGTTCTTC.